This T cell receptor beta chain was recorded in a study of beta chain features in type 1 diabetes. Expressed TCRB transcripts were sequenced, since all the RNA that had been isolated was reverse transcribed. Measured with immunoSEQ multiplex PCR; TCRdb has only the in-frame clones, and not every one. In the table there are a few hundred thousand clones, about 14% of which are singletons. CDR3 length: 15 residues. Deletions cut 6 bases from V and 0 bases from J, with 15 bases between. CDR1 SGHRS and CDR2 YFSETQ come from the germline V gene. This clone was observed a few times. The clonotype originates from a man aged 25-45 years in good health. This chain joins TRBV5-1 and TRBJ1-1; D perhaps matches TRBD1 (5 bases). Sequenced material: central memory CD4+ T cells from blood. Here the CDR3 DNA reads TGCGCCAGCAAAGCAGGACAAAACTTGAACACTGAAGCTTTCTTT. This encodes CASKAGQNLNTEAFF.